This passage covers 20 T cell receptor beta chains from one sample sequenced in a study of T cell changes during pregnancy in multiple sclerosis. Profiling relied on immunoSEQ multiplex PCR, and the TCRdb table lists in-frame clones only, not all of them. The sample consists of tens of thousands of clones, about 91% of them appearing once. The sequencing used CD8+ T cells from peripheral blood mononuclear cells, collected before pregnancy. These receptors originate from a female donor with multiple sclerosis, enrolled in a pregnancy study.

V is TRBV5-1 and J is TRBJ2-3; 8 nucleotides agree with TRBD2. CDR3 length: 22 amino acids. Germline CDR1 and CDR2: SGHRS and YFSETQ. V shed 2 bases, J shed 1 base, and the junction held 24 bases outside the gene matches. The CDR3, as DNA: TGCGCCAGCAGCTTTCCATTAAGGCGGCGCGGCGGGGGGATCAACCGCACAGATACGCAGTATTTT. This sequence encodes CASSFPLRRRGGGINRTDTQYF. The variable domain in full, completed from reference TRBV5-1 and TRBJ2-3, reads KAGVTQTPRYLIKTRGQQVTLSCSPISGHRSVSWYQQTPGQGLQFLFEYFSETQRNKGNFPGRFSGRQFSNSRSEMNVSTLELGDSALYLCASSFPLRRRGGGINRTDTQYFGPGTRLTVL.

The chain couples TRBV13 to TRBJ2-2; a possible D gene is TRBD2 (7 bases). The germline V gene has CDR1 PRHDT and CDR2 FYEKMQ (reference sequence). The CDR3 is 14 amino acids. The V gene lost 5 bases and the J gene lost 5 bases, with 12 bases spanning the gap. The DNA for the CDR3 is TGTGCCAGCAGCGGGGGGGCCCGGACCGGGGAGCTGTTTTTT. This gives the protein CASSGGARTGELFF.

This rearrangement joins TRBV27 to TRBJ1-2, with 7 bases lining up with TRBD1. The V segment lost 6 bases and the J segment 7 bases; nucleotides outside the gene matches: 11. Looked up from germline, CDR1 is MNHEY and CDR2 is SMNVEV (reference sequence). The CDR3 has 14 residues. The CDR3 loop is CASRRITGVGGYTF. DNA of the CDR3: TGTGCCAGCAGGCGAATAACAGGGGTGGGTGGCTACACCTTC.

This sequence joins TRBV7-9 and TRBJ1-4; 8 nucleotides align to TRBD1. The CDR3 totals 14 residues. Germline CDR1 SEHNR, CDR2 FQNEAQ (reference sequence). V gave up 6 bases and J gave up 6 bases; unmatched junction bases: 6. The CDR3 DNA sequence: TGTGCCAGCAGTGCCGGGACAGGCGATGAAAAACTGTTTTTT. Translated, it gives CASSAGTGDEKLFF.

The CDR3 region has the DNA TGTGCCAGCACGTCGGGGACTAGCCGCGGAGATACGCAGTATTTT. Protein: CASTSGTSRGDTQYF. The chain links TRBV6-1 to TRBJ2-3; the match to TRBD2 covers 9 bases. Germline CDR1 reads MNHNS; CDR2 reads SASEGT. This CDR3 has 15 amino acids. The trim removed 7 bases at V and 5 bases at J, leaving 10 bases unmatched.

The genes are TRBV7-9 and TRBJ2-3; no reliable D call. The CDR3 consists of 13 residues. The V end was cut by 0 bases, the J end by 4 bases, with 5 bases between. Looked up from germline, CDR1 is SEHNR and CDR2 is FQNEAQ (reference sequence). DNA for the CDR3: TGTGCCAGCAGCTTAGCTATTGCAGATACGCAGTATTTT. It yields the protein CASSLAIADTQYF.

The chain recombines TRBV27 with TRBJ2-1, with 9 nucleotides matching TRBD1. This CDR3 has 14 residues. The junction had 6 bases not matched to a gene; V was cut back by 5 bases and J by 7 bases. Germline-derived CDR1 and CDR2 are MNHEY and SMNVEV (reference sequence). The CDR3 here is CASSNAGTGNEQFF. In DNA, the CDR3 is TGTGCCAGCAGTAACGCCGGGACAGGGAATGAGCAGTTCTTC.

The V call is TRBV7-6, the J call TRBJ1-5, with D possibly TRBD1 on 6 matching bases. The V and J ends lost 5 bases and 2 bases respectively, with 16 bases between them. The CDR3 length is 16 residues. CDR1 and CDR2 from the germline V gene are SGHVS and FNYEAQ. DNA of the CDR3: TGTGCCAGCAGCCCCTCCACAGGGCAAGGCAATCAGCCCCAGCATTTT. Translating it yields CASSPSTGQGNQPQHF.

The rearrangement uses TRBV7-2 and TRBJ2-1, with 8 bases aligning to TRBD2. Germline CDR1 is SGHTA and CDR2 is FQGNSA. This CDR3 is built from 15 residues. V shed 2 bases, J shed 8 bases, and the junction held 8 bases outside the gene matches. The CDR3 spells CASSLSRGGPDEQFF. The CDR3 DNA sequence: TGTGCCAGCAGCTTATCCCGGGGGGGCCCGGATGAGCAGTTCTTC.

This chain links TRBV19 with TRBJ2-2; 10 bases agree with TRBD2. The CDR3 length is 14 residues. The germline gives CDR1 LNHDA, CDR2 SQIVND (reference sequence). V was clipped by 7 bases and J by 6 bases; unmatched bases: 5. The CDR3 spells CASNLAGVPGELFF. In DNA form, the CDR3 reads TGTGCCAGTAACCTAGCGGGGGTTCCCGGGGAGCTGTTTTTT.

J is TRBJ2-7 and V is TRBV5-4, with a weak D call TRBD2 (5 bases). V dropped 0 bases and J dropped 2 bases, with 9 bases sitting between them. The CDR3 is 14 residues long. Looked up from germline, CDR1 is SGHNT and CDR2 is YYREEE (reference sequence). CDR3 sequence: CASSLGLATYEQYF. As DNA, the CDR3 is TGTGCCAGCAGCTTGGGCCTAGCCACCTACGAGCAGTACTTC. Together with reference TRBV5-4 and TRBJ2-7, the CDR3 gives the full variable domain: ETGVTQSPTHLIKTRGQQVTLRCSSQSGHNTVSWYQQALGQGPQFIFQYYREEENGRGNFPPRFSGLQFPNYSSELNVNALELDDSALYLCASSLGLATYEQYFGPGTRLTVT.

Turning to this clone: The identical CDR3 is also encoded by other nucleotide sequences in the sample. The chain has TRBV9 and TRBJ2-3, with TRBD1 matching 7 bases. CDR1 is SGDLS and CDR2 is YYNGEE in the germline V gene. This CDR3 is 15 amino acids long. Trimming took 0 bases from V and 3 from J; bases not matched to a gene: 4. As DNA, the CDR3 is TGTGCCAGCAGCGTAGAAGACAGGGCAACAGATACGCAGTATTTT. This sequence encodes CASSVEDRATDTQYF.

The chain uses TRBV29-1 and TRBJ1-2, with D possibly TRBD1 on 6 matching bases. The CDR3 is 15 amino acids. Germline CDR1 and CDR2: SQVTM and ANQGSEA. The V and J ends lost 2 bases and 3 bases respectively, with 16 bases between them. CDR3 nucleotide sequence: TGCAGCGTTGAACCCACAGGGATTTTTGACTATGGCTACACCTTC. Encoded protein: CSVEPTGIFDYGYTF.

The rearrangement joins TRBV10-3 to TRBJ1-2, with D tentatively TRBD1 (6 bases). This CDR3 is 16 amino acids long. V was cut by 8 bases and J by 5 bases, with 24 bases left in between. In germline, CDR1 is ENHRY, CDR2 SYGVKD. The CDR3, as DNA: TGTGCCATCTTGGCCCTCAAGGGGGAAGGACGATATGGCTACACCTTC. The encoded protein is CAILALKGEGRYGYTF.

This chain uses TRBV6-1 with TRBJ2-7; 10 bases map to TRBD1. Germline values: CDR1 MNHNS, CDR2 SASEGT. The CDR3 runs 15 residues. The J segment lost 0 bases and the V segment lost 5 bases, leaving 4 bases of the junction unmatched. CDR3 protein: CASSQGQGSSYEQYF. The CDR3 nucleotides read TGTGCCAGCAGTCAGGGACAGGGGAGCTCCTACGAGCAGTACTTC.

The chain carries TRBV7-9 and TRBJ2-2; D uncertain. The CDR3 spans 15 residues. The germline CDR1 and CDR2 sequences are SEHNR and FQNEAQ (reference sequence). V was clipped by 1 base and J by 4 bases, with 10 bases between them. This CDR3 is CASSLDGVSTGELFF. In DNA, the CDR3 is TGTGCCAGCAGCTTAGATGGAGTAAGCACCGGGGAGCTGTTTTTT.

This rearrangement joins TRBV7-9 to TRBJ2-1; 7 nucleotides align to TRBD1. The germline CDR1 and CDR2 sequences are SEHNR and FQNEAQ (reference sequence). There are 13 residues in the CDR3. With 2 bases clipped from V and 8 bases from J, the junction kept 3 bases outside the gene matches. The chain's CDR3 is CASSLKGGDEQFF. CDR3 DNA: TGTGCCAGCAGCTTAAAAGGGGGCGATGAGCAGTTCTTC.

The chain combines TRBV7-9 with TRBJ2-7, with 7 positions matching TRBD2. Germline loops: CDR1 SEHNR, CDR2 FQNEAQ (reference sequence). This CDR3 is built from 15 residues. Trimming removed 5 bases from V and 6 bases from J; junction bases left unmatched: 13. The chain's CDR3 is CASSPPRGDFREQYF. DNA of the CDR3: TGTGCCAGCAGCCCCCCCCGGGGGGACTTCCGCGAGCAGTACTTC. Filled out from reference TRBV7-9 and TRBJ2-7, the complete variable domain reads DTGVSQNPRHKITKRGQNVTFRCDPISEHNRLYWYRQTLGQGPEFLTYFQNEAQLEKSRLLSDRFSAERPKGSFSTLEIQRTEQGDSAMYLCASSPPRGDFREQYFGPGTRLTVT.

In its sample, this clone was seen once. This chain joins TRBV6-1 and TRBJ2-3, with 7 bases identical to TRBD1. Per germline, CDR1 MNHNS and CDR2 SASEGT. V lost 6 bases to trimming and J lost 0 bases; unmatched junction nucleotides: 6. The CDR3 has 15 amino acids. In nucleotides, the CDR3 is TGTGCCAGCAGCGGGACAGAGTTTAGCACAGATACGCAGTATTTT. This codes for CASSGTEFSTDTQYF.

In this sample, this clone turned up once. The chain joins TRBV25-1 to TRBJ1-1, with 9 bases lining up with TRBD1. Germline V gives CDR1 MGHDK, CDR2 SYGVNS. Trimming at V came to 2 bases and at J to 1 base, leaving 5 bases not matched to a gene. This CDR3 region has 16 residues. The CDR3 loop reads CASSELRDRENTEAFF. The CDR3 nucleotides read TGTGCCAGCAGTGAACTCCGGGACAGGGAGAACACTGAAGCTTTCTTT.